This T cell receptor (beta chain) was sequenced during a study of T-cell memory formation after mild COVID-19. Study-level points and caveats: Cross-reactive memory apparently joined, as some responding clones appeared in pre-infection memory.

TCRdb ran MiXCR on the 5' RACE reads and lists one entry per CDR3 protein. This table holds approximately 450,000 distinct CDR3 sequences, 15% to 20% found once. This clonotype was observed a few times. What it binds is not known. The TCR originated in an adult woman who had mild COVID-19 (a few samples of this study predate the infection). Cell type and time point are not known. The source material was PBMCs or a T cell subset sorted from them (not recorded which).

The CDR3 sequence is CASSLREVFDTQYF. The DNA for the CDR3 is TGCGCCAGCAGCTTGCGGGAGGTCTTTGATACGCAGTATTTT. The chain links TRBV5-1 to TRBJ2-3; the match to TRBD2 covers 7 bases. The CDR3 sequence is 14 residues long. Germline CDR1 and CDR2: SGHRS and YFSETQ. V lost 1 base, J lost 6 bases, and 5 bases stayed unmatched.